This TCR beta chain came from a study of response to subunit inactivated influenza vaccine (dated by TCRdb to 2016 to 2019). Regarding the study in general: The study used deep quantitative T cell receptor repertoire profiling to track responses to a trivalent subunit inactivated influenza vaccine. The full study reports these points: It was suggested by the authors that each seasonal influenza vaccination may recruit only a limited number of new T cells.

The library was generated by RT-PCR. Reads for this sample came from an Illumina HiSeq 2500. TCRdb trimmed public reads at Q25 via fastp, called clones via MiXCR and kept in-frame beta chains. Entries are consolidated by CDR3 protein sequence, retaining the most common genes and DNA. The sample profile shows hundreds of thousands of distinct CDR3 sequences; about 14% of them were found once. Of the sample, 6.5% to 8% is held by the ten largest clones. Points on this clonotype: No cognate antigen has been identified for it. No quality values exist for individual bases; no much larger clone is one base distant.

Including the terminal cysteine and phenylalanine, the CDR3 comprises 15 residues. Only the CDR3 DNA is retained, 45 bases long and in frame from the first base. At the junction V is shortened by 0 bases and J by 0 bases, with 9 bases in between. The germline V gene (reference sequence) supplies CDR1 GTSNPN and CDR2 SVGIG. The clonotype was recovered from a man aged 45-65 years who received an inactivated influenza vaccine. Donor details come from another sample of the same person, matched by shared clones. The sequence links TRBV30 to TRBJ1-5, and perhaps TRBD1 as D gene, on 5 matching bases. The sample was PBMCs from blood, taken roughly 2 weeks before vaccination. The CDR3 here reads CAWSVPGDSNQPQHF. The sequenced DNA: TGTGCCTGGAGTGTACCGGGGGATAGCAATCAGCCCCAGCATTTT.